This TCR beta chain was found in a study of blood T cell repertoires in COVID-19. Ages ranged from roughly 18 to 100 years, with residence in more than 20 US areas. Trimming removed 0 bases from V and 4 bases from J; junction bases left unmatched: 7. CDR3 size: 17 residues. CDR1 and CDR2 (germline): SGHNT, YYREEE (reference sequence). The table came from immunoSEQ multiplex PCR; TCRdb's copy has only in-frame clones and leaves some out. The sample yields some 300,000 clones, approximately 89% seen once. The chain carries TRBV5-4 and TRBJ2-3, with TRBD2 matching 11 bases. Input material: PBMCs or T cells enriched from blood (not recorded which). This TCR came from a woman in her 30s who had recovered from COVID-19. The CDR3 DNA reads TGTGCCAGCAGCTTGGTGCTAGCGGGAGGAGGGGCAGATACGCAGTATTTT. Encoded protein: CASSLVLAGGGADTQYF.